Described below is a single T cell receptor beta chain sequence and its context. Its antigen is unidentified. Germline values: CDR1 SGHTA, CDR2 FQGNSA. The V end was cut by 1 base, the J end by 0 bases, with 16 bases between. This CDR3 region has 18 residues. The sample belongs to a study of OX40 agonist ivuxolimab in advanced cancers. On the study more broadly: Partial responses, seen in three patients, involved one hepatocellular carcinoma and two cutaneous melanomas.

Study-level points and caveats: It was not determined which antigens were specifically recognized by the peripheral T cells that had undergone clonal expansion. Relative to CD4+ cells, CD8+ T cells on average had more expanded clones.

TCRdb keeps only in-frame clones here, not all; method: immunoSEQ multiplex PCR. This table holds about 46,000 clones, about 85% found once. The chain combines TRBV7-2 with TRBJ1-5, with TRBD1 as a possible D gene (5 bases). This receptor was obtained from an adult with an advanced solid tumor such as melanoma, head and neck, liver or kidney cancer. The input for sequencing was CD4+ or CD8+ T cells sorted from blood, taken in a trial of the OX40 agonist ivuxolimab. DNA for the CDR3: TGTGCCAGCAGCTTAGACTCCCAGGGTGGCTATAGCAATCAGCCCCAGCATTTT. The encoded protein is CASSLDSQGGYSNQPQHF.